The rows below give T cell receptor beta chains drawn from one sample of a study of OX40 agonist ivuxolimab in advanced cancers. Clones were sequenced by immunoSEQ multiplex PCR, and TCRdb holds only the in-frame ones, with some missing. The sample consists of more than 60,000 clones, roughly 84% of them appearing once. The material was CD4+ or CD8+ T cells sorted from blood, obtained in a trial of the OX40 agonist ivuxolimab. Receptors were obtained from an adult with an advanced solid tumor such as melanoma, head and neck, liver or kidney cancer. CDR3s include the opening cysteine and the closing phenylalanine or tryptophan. The order of the fields is CDR3 protein, CDR3 DNA, clone size, D gene, V gene, J gene. A D gene is named only where the DNA matches it firmly. The size field is filled for only some rows; it gives once, few, many or a size class.

CASSRRGYGTNTDEQYF	TGTGCCAGCAGTCGGAGGGGGTACGGGACAAATACGGACGAGCAGTACTTC	-	-	TRBV11-2	TRBJ2-7
CASSFSSSGRSAEAFF	TGTGCCAGCAGCTTTTCTTCGTCAGGGCGGTCGGCTGAAGCTTTCTTT	-	-	TRBV11-2	TRBJ1-1
CASSLSDGNSPLHF	TGTGCCAGCAGCTTATCCGACGGGAATTCACCCCTCCACTTT	-	-	TRBV7-9	TRBJ1-6
CASSLLDHGNQPQHF	TGTGCCAGCAGTTTGCTGGACCACGGGAATCAGCCCCAGCATTTT	-	-	TRBV28	TRBJ1-5
CSATYRGIQYF	TGCAGTGCTACCTACAGGGGCATTCAGTACTTC	-	TRBD1	TRBV20-1	TRBJ2-4
CASSIIPENQPQHF	TGTGCCAGTAGTATTATACCGGAAAATCAGCCCCAGCATTTT	-	-	TRBV19	TRBJ1-5
CASSEGQGNEKLFF	TGTGCCAGCAGTGAGGGACAGGGTAATGAAAAACTGTTTTTT	-	TRBD1	TRBV25-1	TRBJ1-4
CASSLERGRSYNEQFF	TGTGCCAGCAGTTTAGAGCGTGGGCGCTCCTACAATGAGCAGTTCTTC	-	-	TRBV27	TRBJ2-1
CASSITGVNTGELFF	TGTGCCAGTAGTATAACGGGAGTGAACACCGGGGAGCTGTTTTTT	-	-	TRBV19	TRBJ2-2
CASSLGQGAYYGYTF	TGTGCCAGCAGCTTAGGGCAGGGGGCATACTATGGCTACACCTTC	-	TRBD1	TRBV11-2	TRBJ1-2
CASSLGLAFDEQFF	TGTGCCAGCAGCTTAGGGCTAGCGTTCGATGAGCAGTTCTTC	-	-	TRBV7-2	TRBJ2-1
CASSQALTSGANVLTF	TGTGCCAGCAGCCAAGCCCTGACGTCTGGGGCCAACGTCCTGACTTTC	-	-	TRBV14	TRBJ2-6
CASSRQGGVTEAFF	TGTGCCAGCAGCCGACAGGGGGGCGTCACTGAAGCTTTCTTT	-	TRBD1	TRBV14	TRBJ1-1
CASSFWGSGNYGYTF	TGCGCCAGCAGCTTTTGGGGGTCGGGAAACTATGGCTACACCTTC	-	-	TRBV5-1	TRBJ1-2
CASSSDRTNQPQHF	TGTGCCAGTAGTTCAGACAGAACCAATCAGCCCCAGCATTTT	once	-	TRBV19	TRBJ1-5
CASSVDQETQYF	TGTGCCAGCAGCGTAGACCAAGAGACCCAGTACTTC	-	-	TRBV9	TRBJ2-5
CASSIWGRQGYTF	TGTGCCAGTAGTATCTGGGGGCGGCAGGGCTACACCTTC	few	-	TRBV19	TRBJ1-2
CASSEWNNQPQHF	TGCGCCAGCAGTGAGTGGAATAATCAGCCCCAGCATTTT	few	-	TRBV10-2	TRBJ1-5
CASSLAGDTGELFF	TGCGCCAGCAGTCTAGCGGGGGACACCGGGGAGCTGTTTTTT	-	TRBD2	TRBV10-1	TRBJ2-2
CSVDSTDTQYF	TGCAGCGTTGACAGCACAGATACGCAGTATTTT	-	-	TRBV29-1	TRBJ2-3
CASSISYGSHEQYF	TGTGCCAGTAGTATTTCGTACGGGTCTCACGAGCAGTACTTC	few	-	TRBV19	TRBJ2-7
CASSHSAGGYEQYF	TGTGCCAGCAGCCACTCAGCGGGAGGGTACGAGCAGTACTTC	few	TRBD2	TRBV16	TRBJ2-7
CASSVSGGPYNEQFF	TGTGCCAGCAGCGTTAGCGGGGGCCCTTACAATGAGCAGTTCTTC	-	TRBD2	TRBV9	TRBJ2-1
CASSDRQFNYGYTF	TGTGCCAGCAGTGACAGGCAGTTTAACTATGGCTACACCTTC	few	-	TRBV2	TRBJ1-2
CASSFQGNEKLFF	TGCGCCAGCAGCTTTCAGGGTAATGAAAAACTGTTTTTT	-	-	TRBV5-1	TRBJ1-4
CASSLGGNSPLHF	TGTGCCAGCAGCTTGGGAGGGAACTCACCCCTCCACTTT	-	-	TRBV11-3	TRBJ1-6
CASSLGSTYEQYF	TGTGCCAGCAGCTTGGGCAGTACCTACGAGCAGTACTTC	once	-	TRBV5-6	TRBJ2-7
CASSQDRTAADNSPLHF	TGTGCCAGCAGCCAAGATAGAACGGCAGCTGATAATTCACCCCTCCACTTT	-	-	TRBV4-2	TRBJ1-6
CASSPSAGVGEQYF	TGTGCCAGCAGCCCCTCAGCGGGAGTTGGCGAGCAGTACTTC	-	TRBD2	TRBV7-7	TRBJ2-7
CASSLTGWSEETQYF	TGTGCCAGCAGTTTGACAGGGTGGTCGGAAGAGACCCAGTACTTC	-	TRBD1	TRBV27	TRBJ2-5
CASSLGTGAYNEQFF	TGTGCCAGCAGCTTGGGAACAGGGGCCTACAATGAGCAGTTCTTC	-	TRBD1	TRBV5-4	TRBJ2-1
CASSLDRITGELFF	TGTGCCAGCAGCTTAGATAGAATTACCGGGGAGCTGTTTTTT	-	-	TRBV7-2	TRBJ2-2
CASSSGGRDYEQYF	TGTGCCAGCAGTTCGGGGGGACGAGATTACGAGCAGTACTTC	-	TRBD2	TRBV5-4	TRBJ2-7
CASSLYEGTRTGELFF	TGTGCCAGCAGTTTGTACGAGGGGACGAGGACCGGGGAGCTGTTTTTT	-	-	TRBV27	TRBJ2-2
CASSLAPVGQPQHF	TGTGCCAGCAGCTTAGCCCCCGTGGGGCAGCCCCAGCATTTT	-	-	TRBV7-2	TRBJ1-5
CASSISGLAGFEQYF	TGTGCCAGTAGTATATCTGGACTAGCGGGGTTCGAGCAGTACTTC	-	TRBD2	TRBV19	TRBJ2-7
CASSFPGGEQFF	TGTGCCAGCAGCTTCCCAGGTGGGGAGCAGTTCTTC	-	-	TRBV7-6	TRBJ2-1
CASSFRGLSANEQFF	TGTGCCAGCAGCTTCAGGGGGCTTTCTGCAAATGAGCAGTTCTTC	-	TRBD1	TRBV11-2	TRBJ2-1
CASRGGTQETQYF	TGTGCCAGCAGAGGAGGTACCCAAGAGACCCAGTACTTC	-	-	TRBV28	TRBJ2-5
CASSIGDRGETQYF	TGTGCCAGCAGCATAGGGGACAGGGGAGAGACCCAGTACTTC	-	TRBD1	TRBV11-2	TRBJ2-5
CASSPGQNTEAFF	TGTGCCAGCAGCCCGGGACAGAACACTGAAGCTTTCTTT	-	-	TRBV7-2	TRBJ1-1
CASRAPGQGNGEQYF	TGTGCCAGTCGGGCCCCGGGACAGGGGAATGGCGAGCAGTACTTC	-	TRBD1	TRBV19	TRBJ2-7
CASSSQCRDPINYGYTF	TGTGCCAGCAGCAGCCAGTGCCGGGACCCGATTAACTATGGCTACACCTTC	-	-	TRBV21-1	TRBJ1-2
CASSRSGGTYNEQFF	TGCGCCAGCAGTCGATCGGGGGGTACCTACAATGAGCAGTTCTTC	-	TRBD2	TRBV5-1	TRBJ2-1
CASSFRLAGDNEQFF	TGTGCCAGCAGTTTTAGGCTAGCGGGGGACAATGAGCAGTTCTTC	-	TRBD2	TRBV6-5	TRBJ2-1
CASSTGTGNSPLHF	TGTGCCAGCAGCACCGGGACAGGGAATTCACCCCTCCACTTT	-	TRBD1	TRBV6-5	TRBJ1-6
CASSLTFSSTDTQYF	TGTGCCAGCAGCTTGACCTTCTCAAGCACAGATACGCAGTATTTT	-	-	TRBV5-6	TRBJ2-3
CASSLRTGAGTEAFF	TGTGCCAGCAGCTTGAGGACAGGGGCGGGCACTGAAGCTTTCTTT	-	TRBD1	TRBV7-9	TRBJ1-1
CASSLVGTEAFF	TGTGCCAGCAGCTTGGTCGGAACTGAAGCTTTCTTT	-	-	TRBV5-4	TRBJ1-1
CSVAWTGNYEQYF	TGCAGCGTCGCTTGGACAGGGAACTACGAGCAGTACTTC	-	TRBD1	TRBV29-1	TRBJ2-7
CASSLGRELIDTQYF	TGCGCCAGCAGCTTGGGGCGGGAGCTTATAGATACGCAGTATTTT	once	TRBD2	TRBV5-1	TRBJ2-3
CSVYEQGWELFF	TGCAGCGTTTACGAGCAGGGCTGGGAGCTGTTTTTT	once	-	TRBV29-1	TRBJ2-2
CASSLRTSGGWTQYF	TGTGCCAGCAGCTTGAGGACTAGCGGGGGGTGGACCCAGTACTTC	-	TRBD2	TRBV5-4	TRBJ2-5